These T cell receptor beta chains were read from a single sample in a study of molecular identifiers for immune sequencing clone quantification. Each CDR3 protein gets one entry after TCRdb re-called the PCR reads with MiXCR. The sample carries under 800,000 distinct CDR3 sequences, 25% recorded once. Sequencing input: naive CD8+ T cells from blood, with Jurkat cell RNA spiked in. These receptors all come from a human donor in good health. Some libraries in this study had Jurkat cell RNA spiked in. Each CDR3 is given with its conserved first and last residue. Each record gives: clone size, J gene, D gene, V gene, CDR3 DNA, CDR3 protein. The D gene is left open where the match is weak. Clone size appears in some rows only: once, few, many, or a class for an expanded clone.

-,TRBJ2-7,TRBD2,TRBV20-1,TGCAGTGCCAATAAAATCAGCGGGGGGCGTACCTACGAGCAGTACTTC,CSANKISGGRTYEQYF
-,TRBJ2-7,-,TRBV4-1,TGCGCCAGCAGCCGATTCGGGGCGGAAGGATTCTACGAGCAGTACTTC,CASSRFGAEGFYEQYF
-,TRBJ1-4,-,TRBV4-1,TGCGCCAGCAGCCACTTCTACCGGCAGGGAGATGAAAAACTGTTTTTT,CASSHFYRQGDEKLFF
few,TRBJ2-2,-,TRBV5-4,TGTGCCAGCAGCGACTCCGGGACCAACACCGGGGAGCTGTTTTTT,CASSDSGTNTGELFF
many,TRBJ2-7,TRBD2,TRBV7-2,TGTGCCAGCAGCTTAGACTCGGCTAGCGGGAGAGTTTACGAGCAGTACTTC,CASSLDSASGRVYEQYF
many,TRBJ2-2,-,TRBV7-9,TGTGCCAGCACCGGAACGGGCACCGGGGAGCTGTTTTTT,CASTGTGTGELFF
many,TRBJ1-5,-,TRBV20-1,TGCAGTGCGGACACCGGCAATCAGCCCCAGCATTTT,CSADTGNQPQHF
-,TRBJ1-1,-,TRBV14,TGTGCCAGCAGCCAAGATCGCCTCTCTGGGGTGTACTTGAACACTGAAGCTTTCTTT,CASSQDRLSGVYLNTEAFF
-,TRBJ2-3,-,TRBV4-2,TGTGCCAGCAGCCAAGATAACAGTCTTGGAACAGATACGCAGTATTTT,CASSQDNSLGTDTQYF
-,TRBJ2-5,-,TRBV15,TGTGCCACTGGCTGGGACCGGGCGCTTGATTTCCAAGAGACCCAGTACTTC,CATGWDRALDFQETQYF
-,TRBJ1-2,TRBD1,TRBV4-1,TGCGCCAGCAGCCAAATCGCATCAGGGACAGGGGGTGTCTATGGCTACACCTTC,CASSQIASGTGGVYGYTF
-,TRBJ2-5,-,TRBV2,TGTGCCGCGGCAGAGTACCAAGAGACCCAGTACTTC,CAAAEYQETQYF
few,TRBJ2-7,-,TRBV20-1,TGCAGTGCTCTCCCCAGACAGGCCATCTCCTACGAGCAGTACTTC,CSALPRQAISYEQYF
many,TRBJ1-1,-,TRBV10-3,TGTGCCATCAGTGAGTACAGGGACACTGAAGCTTTCTTT,CAISEYRDTEAFF
-,TRBJ1-5,-,TRBV28,TGTGCCAGCAGTTTTCGACAGATCAATCAGCCCCAGCATTTT,CASSFRQINQPQHF
few,TRBJ1-5,TRBD1,TRBV12-3/TRBV12-4,TGTGCCAGCAGATGGACAGGGTTAGATCAGCCCCAGCATTTT,CASRWTGLDQPQHF
few,TRBJ2-2,-,TRBV6-1,TGTGCCAGCAGTCCTCCGGCTAACTTGAACACCGGGGAGCTGTTTTTT,CASSPPANLNTGELFF
-,TRBJ2-5,TRBD1,TRBV2,TGTGCCAGCAGTGAGCATCCGGGACAGGGTTGGGGGACCCAGTACTTC,CASSEHPGQGWGTQYF
many,TRBJ2-2,-,TRBV7-2,TGTGCCAGCAGCCTTACAGCCTTGCCGGGCACCGGGGAGCTGTTTTTT,CASSLTALPGTGELFF
-,TRBJ2-3,-,TRBV6-4,TGTGCCAGCAGTTTTACAGGGATCAGCACAGATACGCAGTATTTT,CASSFTGISTDTQYF
few,TRBJ2-1,-,TRBV5-4,TGTGCCAGCTCTCCAGACCCAACCTACAATGAGCAGTTCTTC,CASSPDPTYNEQFF
few,TRBJ2-3,TRBD2,TRBV27,TGTGCCAGCAGTTTAGAACCTAGCGGGGTCGGGGATACGCAGTATTTT,CASSLEPSGVGDTQYF
-,TRBJ2-7,-,TRBV3-1,TGTGCCAGCAGCCAAGCTGACTACGAGCAGTACTTC,CASSQADYEQYF
-,TRBJ2-7,TRBD1,TRBV19,TGTGCCAGTAGTATAGGGACAGGGGAAATTTACGAGCAGTACTTC,CASSIGTGEIYEQYF
-,TRBJ2-4,-,TRBV4-1,TGCGCCAGCAGCCAAGATCTAGACATTCAGTACTTC,CASSQDLDIQYF
many,TRBJ1-6,-,TRBV6-6,TGTGCCAGCAGTTACTCACCCAGGGATCGCGAGGCCCTCCACTTT,CASSYSPRDREALHF
-,TRBJ2-2,TRBD2,TRBV4-3,TGCGCCAGCAGCCAAGTAGCGGGCCCGAACACCGGGGAGCTGTTTTTT,CASSQVAGPNTGELFF
-,TRBJ2-7,-,TRBV9,TGTGTCAGCAGCGTAGGTGTAGGCTCCTACGAGCAGTACTTC,CVSSVGVGSYEQYF
-,TRBJ1-4,TRBD1,TRBV19,TGTGCCAGTAGCCCCGGCAGGGGGCTTGAAAAACTGTTTTTT,CASSPGRGLEKLFF
-,TRBJ2-5,-,TRBV18,TGTGCCAGCTCAGTTCGACCGGGGCCACAAGAGACCCAGTACTTC,CASSVRPGPQETQYF
many,TRBJ2-1,TRBD1,TRBV7-6,TGTGCCAGCAGCTTCCTGCCGAGACAGGGGGTTGGTGAGCAGTTCTTC,CASSFLPRQGVGEQFF
-,TRBJ2-1,TRBD2,TRBV9,TGTGCCAGCAGCGTTCCACGGGGGGGCGGGGAGCAGTTCTTC,CASSVPRGGGEQFF
many,TRBJ2-3,-,TRBV6-2/TRBV6-3,TGTGCCAGCAATCCTTACCCCACGGATACGCAGTATTTT,CASNPYPTDTQYF
-,TRBJ2-2,TRBD1,TRBV24-1,TGTGCCACCAGTGATGACAGGGGGCAAGACACCGGGGAGCTGTTTTTT,CATSDDRGQDTGELFF
many,TRBJ2-7,-,TRBV2,TGTGCCAGCGCCCGAGCCCGAGAAAACGACTACGAGCAGTACTTC,CASARARENDYEQYF
-,TRBJ2-5,TRBD1,TRBV20-1,TGCAGTGCTCCACAGGGGGCCAACCAAGAGACCCAGTACTTC,CSAPQGANQETQYF
-,TRBJ2-7,TRBD1,TRBV14,TGTGCCAGCAGCCGGACAGGGTTTTTCTACGAGCAGTACTTC,CASSRTGFFYEQYF
few,TRBJ2-7,-,TRBV2,TGTGCCAGCAGTGGAAGGACAACCCACGAGCAGTACTTC,CASSGRTTHEQYF
-,TRBJ2-7,TRBD2,TRBV4-1,TGCGCCAGCAGTCCAAGCTTTGCGGGAGGGCCCGAGCAGTACTTC,CASSPSFAGGPEQYF
few,TRBJ2-3,-,TRBV30,TGTGCCTGGAATACGGGAAGTACAGATACGCAGTATTTT,CAWNTGSTDTQYF
many,TRBJ1-5,-,TRBV7-8,TGTGCCAGCAGCTTAGACGAAGTAGGGGCCTTCTATAGCAATCAGCCCCAGCATTTT,CASSLDEVGAFYSNQPQHF
many,TRBJ1-5,-,TRBV27,TGTGCCAGCAGTTCCTACGGTCTAGGACAGCCCCAGCATTTT,CASSSYGLGQPQHF
-,TRBJ2-7,TRBD2,TRBV6-2/TRBV6-3,TGTGCCAGCAGAGTGGGACTAGCGGCAAACTACGAGCAGTACTTC,CASRVGLAANYEQYF
few,TRBJ1-2,-,TRBV7-9,TGTGCCAGCAGCTCCCCCGCGGAGGGGGATGGCTACACCTTC,CASSSPAEGDGYTF
few,TRBJ2-1,TRBD2,TRBV5-6,TGTGTCAGCAGCTGGGGAGGGCCTGGAAATGAGCAGTTCTTC,CVSSWGGPGNEQFF
many,TRBJ1-1,-,TRBV6-1,TGTGCCAGCAGTAAAGGGGTGAACACTGAAGCTTTCTTT,CASSKGVNTEAFF
few,TRBJ2-5,-,TRBV7-3,TGTGCCAGCAGCCCGGGACACCTTCGACAAGAGACCCAGTACTTC,CASSPGHLRQETQYF
many,TRBJ2-3,-,TRBV6-6,TGTGCCAGCAGCGCGCCGGGACGCAGCACAGATACGCAGTATTTT,CASSAPGRSTDTQYF
few,TRBJ2-7,-,TRBV7-9,TGTGCCAGCAGCTCCAGTGAGACAGATCCCCTTGGGGAGCAGTACTTC,CASSSSETDPLGEQYF
few,TRBJ1-6,TRBD1,TRBV20-1,TGCAGTGCTAGAGCCGAGGACAGGGGGCTACCTAGGGCCCTCCACTTT,CSARAEDRGLPRALHF
many,TRBJ2-3,-,TRBV29-1,TGCAGCGTTGAATCGGCGGGTACGCAGTATTTT,CSVESAGTQYF
-,TRBJ1-1,-,TRBV4-1,TGCGCCAGCAGCCGGGTCGTAATGAACACTGAAGCTTTCTTT,CASSRVVMNTEAFF
few,TRBJ2-1,-,TRBV19,TGTGCCAGTAGCCTCGTTCGGGGGGCGCGTCCTGAGCAGTTCTTC,CASSLVRGARPEQFF
few,TRBJ2-3,TRBD2,TRBV27,TGTGCCAGCAGTTTATTGGGGACTAGCGGGCTCGAGGGAGATACGCAGTATTTT,CASSLLGTSGLEGDTQYF
many,TRBJ1-4,-,TRBV14,TGTGCCAGCAGCCAAGGGACCAGAACTAATGAAAAACTGTTTTTT,CASSQGTRTNEKLFF